The 3 T cell receptor beta chains below all came from one sample that was sequenced in a study of shared clonotypes between healthy human individuals. Produced via immunoSEQ multiplex PCR; TCRdb's table is partial and in-frame only. The profile shows about 2.2 million clones, 85% to 95% of them singletons. Terminally differentiated effector memory CD45RA+ cells were excluded from the naive CD8 cells, which were CD45RO-negative and positively selected for CCR7. Sequencing used naive CD8+ T cells from PBMCs. Receptors were obtained from a man between 18 and 29 years old in good health. Some clones in this sample may be carry-over from other donors' samples.

The CDR3 region is CASSLYIPGVGSDYGYTF. In nucleotides, the CDR3 is TGTGCCAGCAGTCTATACATACCGGGAGTCGGATCGGACTATGGCTACACCTTC. This chain joins TRBV27 and TRBJ1-2; D gene ambiguous. The CDR3 is 18 residues long. With 5 bases removed from V and 3 bases from J, the gap between germline ends came to 25 bases. The germline CDR1 and CDR2 sequences are MNHEY and SMNVEV (reference sequence).

The chain uses TRBV19 and TRBJ2-5; D possibly corresponds to TRBD1 (5 bases). The CDR3 contains 12 residues. V lost 6 bases and J 4 bases, leaving 9 bases between the germline ends. Per germline, CDR1 LNHDA and CDR2 SQIVND (reference sequence). CDR3 DNA sequence: TGTGCCAGTAGAGGGGCTGCAGAGACCCAGTACTTC. Amino acid sequence: CASRGAAETQYF. Complete variable domain (other parts from reference TRBV19 and TRBJ2-5): DGGITQSPKYLFRKEGQNVTLSCEQNLNHDAMYWYRQDPGQGLRLIYYSQIVNDFQKGDIAEGYSVSREKKESFPLTVTSAQKNPTAFYLCASRGAAETQYFGPGTRLLVL.

The CDR3 loop is CASSLWPGTEGIDEQFF. In DNA form, the CDR3 reads TGTGCCAGCAGCTTATGGCCTGGAACGGAGGGGATCGATGAGCAGTTCTTC. This sequence joins TRBV11-1 and TRBJ2-1, with D maybe TRBD2 (6 bases). Germline-derived CDR1 and CDR2 are SGHAT and FQDESV (reference sequence). The V end lost 2 bases, the J end lost 8 bases, and 22 bases lay between the germline ends. The CDR3 contains 17 residues.